What follows describes a single T cell receptor (beta chain). The entry originates in a study of Ad26.COV2.S vaccination and SARS-CoV-2 variants. This CDR3 is built from 14 residues. Germline V CDR1 and CDR2: LNHDA, SQIVND (reference sequence). Unmatched junction bases numbered 6, after V lost 3 bases and J lost 7 bases. The sample's treatment: 15 to 20 received Ad26.COV2.S at low or high dose, single or two shots; 5 received placebo; per-sample allocation not given. The study sampled participants on day 63 after the first vaccine or placebo injection. The assay was immunoSEQ multiplex PCR, and TCRdb's table has in-frame clones only and misses some. The sample lists about 350,000 clones; around 83% were seen once.

This chain uses TRBV19 with TRBJ1-5, with TRBD1 matching 7 bases. The specimen was peripheral blood, collected in a trial of Ad26.COV2.S vaccine versus placebo. The sequence was collected from a person aged 18-60 years who received the Ad26.COV2.S COVID-19 vaccine or a placebo. CDR3 residues: CASSIDRERQPQHF. The CDR3 DNA is TGTGCCAGTAGTATCGACAGGGAGAGGCAGCCCCAGCATTTT.